This T cell receptor beta chain derives from a study of cytomegalovirus exposure and HLA in healthy donors. Likely unrecorded immune exposures existed in these nominally healthy donors. It was with 60 Vbeta and 13 Jbeta primers that the PCR ran. Method: immunoSEQ multiplex PCR; TCRdb's copy keeps in-frame clones and lacks some. Of about 120,000 clones in the sample, 65% to 80% were seen once. The TCR originated in a woman between 35 and 50 years old in good health and CMV-seropositive. Sequencing was done on a sample of PBMCs.

CDR3 sequence reads: CASSLNTGGVYGYTF. The CDR3 DNA reads TGTGCCAGCAGCCTTAACACAGGGGGCGTCTATGGCTACACCTTC. This chain links TRBV5-6 with TRBJ1-2, with 9 bases aligning to TRBD1. This CDR3 region has 15 residues. Germline assignment: CDR1 SGHDT and CDR2 YYEEEE. Trimming removed 4 bases from V and 4 bases from J; junction bases left unmatched: 8.